Each of the 23 T cell receptor beta chains below was sequenced from the same sample in a study of CD8 T cells in Susac syndrome. The RNA, roughly 0.5 to 1 ug, was put through reverse transcription using random hexamers. MiXCR was run by TCRdb on the immunoSEQ multiplex PCR reads, yielding one entry per CDR3 protein. Among around 100,000 distinct CDR3 sequences listed, 95% were seen once. The sample was CD8+ T cells from PBMCs. These receptors all come from a human donor with Susac syndrome.

The CDR3 DNA reads as TGTGCCCTTTCCTTGGAGCGGGGGGGGGAACTGTTTTTT. Its translation is CALSLERGGELFF. The chain links TRBV6-6 to TRBJ1-4, with D perhaps matching TRBD1 (5 bases). Trimming removed 11 bases from V and 12 bases from J, with 22 bases in between. Germline assignment: CDR1 MNHNY and CDR2 SVGAGI (reference sequence). The CDR3 is 13 residues long.

The CDR3 bases are TGCAGTGCAGCAAGCGGGGACACCTCCTACGAGCAGTACTTC. This gives the protein CSAASGDTSYEQYF. The V and J genes are TRBV20-1 and TRBJ2-7; TRBD2 is a possible D gene (7 bases). CDR3 size: 14 residues. V lost 6 bases to trimming and J lost 0 bases, with 15 bases between them. The germline V gene has CDR1 DFQATT and CDR2 SNEGSKA (reference sequence).

This clonotype showed up just once. The chain recombines TRBV12-2 with TRBJ2-1. TRBV12-2 is given as a pseudogene. This CDR3 region has 11 residues. CDR3 region: CASRRRHEQFF. CDR3 coding DNA: TGTGCAAGTCGTCGCCGACATGAGCAGTTCTTC.

The CDR3 DNA sequence: TGCAGCGTTTGGGTCGGGAAGGAGCAGTACTTC. This gives the protein CSVWVGKEQYF. This chain joins TRBV29-1 and TRBJ2-7, with TRBD2 as a possible D gene (5 bases). Trimming took 5 bases from V and 7 from J, leaving 12 bases between them. This CDR3 has 11 residues. The germline CDR1 and CDR2 sequences are SQVTM and ANQGSEA.

J is TRBJ1-5 and V is TRBV29-1; D remains unclear. The V end lost 6 bases, the J end lost 5 bases, and 17 bases lay between the germline ends. This CDR3 region has 14 residues. Germline values: CDR1 SQVTM, CDR2 ANQGSEA. CDR3 DNA: TGCAGCGTCACCGGGAAAGAGTCCGATCAGCCCCAGCATTTT. Its protein is CSVTGKESDQPQHF. Using reference TRBV29-1 and TRBJ1-5 for the parts outside the CDR3, the full variable domain is SAVISQKPSRDICQRGTSLTIQCQVDSQVTMMFWYRQQPGQSLTLIATANQGSEATYESGFVIDKFPISRPNLTFSTLTVSNMSPEDSSIYLCSVTGKESDQPQHFGDGTRLSIL.

The CDR3 DNA reads as TGTGCCAGCAGTTTTGGACACAGCTACGAGCAGTACTTC. It yields the protein CASSFGHSYEQYF. The chain employs TRBV2 and TRBJ2-7, with D possibly matching TRBD1 (5 bases). This CDR3 has 13 amino acids. Trimming removed 5 bases at V and 3 bases at J, with 11 bases between. Germline CDR1 SNHLY, CDR2 FYNNEI.

A single count supports this clonotype. V gene TRBV4-1 combines with J gene TRBJ1-5, with D tentatively TRBD1 (5 bases). Germline V gene sequence: CDR1 MGHRA, CDR2 YSYEKL. This CDR3 is built from 17 residues. Trimming left V 1 base short and J 6 bases short, with 19 bases between. Here the CDR3 DNA reads TGCGCCAGCAGCCAAGGGGGGACGTACCCTTCGGGTCAGCCCCAGCATTTT. This gives the protein CASSQGGTYPSGQPQHF.

The chain couples TRBV3-1 to TRBJ2-1; 12 nucleotides align to TRBD1. Trimming removed 0 bases from V and 4 bases from J; junction bases left unmatched: 4. The CDR3 is 17 residues long. Germline lookup yields CDR1 LGHDT and CDR2 YNNKEL (reference sequence). The CDR3: CASSQDGDRGLYNEQFF. CDR3 sequence (DNA): TGTGCCAGCAGCCAAGACGGGGACAGGGGGCTTTACAATGAGCAGTTCTTC.

This chain uses TRBV29-1 with TRBJ1-1; 7 nucleotides agree with TRBD1. CDR1 and CDR2 from the germline V gene are SQVTM and ANQGSEA. Unmatched junction bases numbered 8, after V lost 1 base and J lost 9 bases. The CDR3 covers 13 residues. The CDR3, as DNA: TGCAGCGTTGAAGGGCAGGGGGGTCTTAAAGCTTTCTTT. Its protein product is CSVEGQGGLKAFF.

The chain has TRBV20-1 and TRBJ2-7; D perhaps matches TRBD2 (6 bases). Germline assignment: CDR1 DFQATT and CDR2 SNEGSKA (reference sequence). The CDR3 is made up of 14 amino acids. V gave up 6 bases and J gave up 3 bases, with 18 bases separating them. The CDR3 loop reads CSAREDGSGYEQYF. The CDR3 nucleotides are TGCAGTGCCCGAGAGGATGGTAGCGGCTACGAGCAGTACTTC.

V is TRBV3-1 and J is TRBJ2-2, with D possibly being TRBD1 (5 bases). The germline V gene has CDR1 LGHDT and CDR2 YNNKEL (reference sequence). Trimming took off 0 bases at V and 6 bases at J, with 11 bases between the two ends. This CDR3 has 15 residues. CDR3 coding DNA: TGTGCCAGCAGCCAAGATGTGCAGGGCCCCGGGGAGCTGTTTTTT. Translated: CASSQDVQGPGELFF.

The sample holds one count of this clonotype. The genes are TRBV18 and TRBJ2-7, with 8 bases lining up with TRBD1. The germline CDR1 and CDR2 sequences are KGHSH and LQKENI. V shed 3 bases, J shed 0 bases, and the junction held 7 bases outside the gene matches. This CDR3 region has 16 residues. CDR3 DNA sequence: TGTGCCAGCTCACCGTTGGGACAGGAAACCTCCTACGAGCAGTACTTC. Translated, it gives CASSPLGQETSYEQYF.

The J gene is TRBJ2-3, the V gene TRBV4-1; D gene uncertain. Deletions cut 0 bases from V and 1 base from J, with 8 bases between. This CDR3 is built from 15 residues. Germline CDR1 is MGHRA and CDR2 is YSYEKL. DNA of the CDR3: TGCGCCAGCAGCCAAGATTCCGGAGGCACAGATACGCAGTATTTT. Translation gives CASSQDSGGTDTQYF.

The CDR3 region is CASSRTGQPQHF. The CDR3 nucleotides are TGTGCCAGCAGTCGAACGGGACAGCCCCAGCATTTT. The chain carries TRBV27 and TRBJ1-5; D call uncertain. The V gene's germline CDR1 is MNHEY and CDR2 SMNVEV (reference sequence). The ends were cut back, 5 bases at V and 7 bases at J, with 9 bases in the middle. The CDR3 totals 12 residues.

The chain carries TRBV12-3 or TRBV12-4 and TRBJ2-1; TRBD2 matches 8 bases. The junction had 12 bases not matched to a gene; V was cut back by 8 bases and J by 9 bases. The CDR3 loop spans 14 amino acids. The CDR3 DNA reads TGTGCCAGCTTGAATAGCGGGATCATAGGTGAGCAGTTCTTC. Protein sequence: CASLNSGIIGEQFF.

In this sample, this clonotype turned up once. V usage is TRBV29-1 and J usage is TRBJ2-1; 10 bases agree with TRBD1. This CDR3 comprises 11 residues. V lost 6 bases and J lost 9; bases outside the gene matches: 2. Germline CDR1 and CDR2: SQVTM and ANQGSEA. The CDR3 bases are TGCAGCGTGGGACAGGGGATTGAGCAGTTCTTC. It translates to CSVGQGIEQFF.

J is TRBJ1-5 and V is TRBV12-3 or TRBV12-4; D remains ambiguous. The CDR3 totals 13 residues. V was shortened by 6 bases and J by 5 bases, with 11 bases between the two germline ends. The CDR3 loop is CASSPLRDQPQHF. The CDR3 DNA reads TGTGCCAGCAGCCCACTACGGGATCAGCCCCAGCATTTT.

V is TRBV29-1 and J is TRBJ2-7; TRBD1 agrees at 7 bases. CDR3 size: 12 residues. V was pared by 1 base and J by 3 bases, with 0 bases of the junction left unmatched. The germline gives CDR1 SQVTM, CDR2 ANQGSEA. The CDR3 spells CSVEGDSYEQYF. CDR3 bases: TGCAGCGTTGAAGGGGACAGCTACGAGCAGTACTTC.

The chain carries TRBV12-3 or TRBV12-4 and TRBJ1-5; possible D gene TRBD1, 6 bases. The CDR3 consists of 13 residues. V was trimmed by 5 bases and J by 4 bases, leaving 9 bases between them. The chain's CDR3 is CASSLGTNQPQHF. The CDR3 DNA reads as TGTGCCAGCAGTCTAGGGACAAATCAGCCCCAGCATTTT.

This sequence joins TRBV14 and TRBJ2-7; D is possibly TRBD2 (6 bases). V was shortened by 4 bases and J by 2 bases, with 15 bases between the two germline ends. CDR3 length equals 15 residues. Looked up from germline, CDR1 is SGHDN and CDR2 is FVKESK. CDR3 DNA: TGTGCCAGCAGCCCCTGGGGGGAATACACCTACGAGCAGTACTTC. Its translation: CASSPWGEYTYEQYF.

V is TRBV9 and J is TRBJ2-5, with D perhaps matching TRBD1 or TRBD2 (5 bases each). Trimming cost V 0 bases and J 5 bases, with 17 bases left between them. CDR1 and CDR2 (germline): SGDLS, YYNGEE. The CDR3 is made up of 16 amino acids. CDR3 loop: CASSVGVVVGPETQYF. The CDR3 bases are TGTGCCAGCAGCGTAGGGGTAGTCGTGGGACCGGAGACCCAGTACTTC.

V usage is TRBV19 and J usage is TRBJ2-6; 9 nucleotides match TRBD1. J was trimmed by 0 bases and V by 8 bases; bases with no gene match: 8. The CDR3 is made up of 17 amino acids. Germline V gene data show CDR1 as LNHDA and CDR2 as SQIVND (reference sequence). The CDR3 DNA is TGTGCCAGTTGGGCCCCGGGACAGGGCTCTGGGGCCAACGTCCTGACTTTC. Translation: CASWAPGQGSGANVLTF.

This clonotype was found once. V gene TRBV29-1 combines with J gene TRBJ2-3; weak D call: TRBD1 (6 bases). Trimming removed 5 bases from V and 6 bases from J, with 18 bases in between. Germline-derived CDR1 and CDR2 are SQVTM and ANQGSEA. This CDR3 contains 14 residues. CDR3 coding DNA: TGCAGCGTTCTACAGGGATTCAATATGGATACGCAGTATTTT. Protein: CSVLQGFNMDTQYF.